The 29 T cell receptor beta chains below were found in one sample sequenced in a study of blood T cell repertoires in COVID-19. Sequenced by immunoSEQ multiplex PCR; TCRdb stores in-frame clones only, minus some. The profile shows roughly 330,000 clones, approximately 89% of them singletons. Material for sequencing was PBMCs or T cells enriched from blood (not recorded which). The source is a woman aged 25-40 years who had recovered from COVID-19.

This chain uses TRBV2 with TRBJ1-5; D is perhaps TRBD1 (6 bases). The CDR3 covers 15 residues. The germline V gene has CDR1 SNHLY and CDR2 FYNNEI. V lost 3 bases to trimming and J lost 4 bases, with 13 bases between them. CDR3 sequence (DNA): TGTGCCAGCAGTGAGGGGGGGGCCGGGAATCAGCCCCAGCATTTT. Translating it yields CASSEGGAGNQPQHF.

The chain couples TRBV29-1 to TRBJ2-7; no firm D call. V was clipped by 5 bases and J by 4 bases, with 9 bases between them. Germline CDR1 and CDR2: SQVTM and ANQGSEA. The CDR3 sequence is 11 residues long. CDR3 in DNA: TGCAGCGTTATCGAGAGATACGAGCAGTACTTC. Translating gives CSVIERYEQYF.

J is TRBJ2-1 and V is TRBV5-4, with D possibly being TRBD2 (5 bases). This CDR3 has 14 amino acids. The germline CDR1 and CDR2 sequences are SGHNT and YYREEE (reference sequence). V was shortened by 4 bases and J by 7 bases, with 15 bases between the two germline ends. In DNA form, the CDR3 reads TGTGCCAGCAGCCCAGCGGTCCTGGGGAATGAGCAGTTCTTC. Residues: CASSPAVLGNEQFF.

This chain uses TRBV9 with TRBJ1-2; D remains ambiguous. CDR1 SGDLS and CDR2 YYNGEE come from the germline V gene. V was shortened by 0 bases and J by 5 bases, with 20 bases between the two germline ends. The CDR3 extends over 17 amino acids. The CDR3 region has the DNA TGTGCCAGCAGCGTAGCACCGCGACACCAAGGTTCGTATGGCTACACCTTC. The encoded protein is CASSVAPRHQGSYGYTF.

The J gene is TRBJ2-5, the V gene TRBV14; TRBD2 matches 11 bases. Per germline, CDR1 SGHDN and CDR2 FVKESK. This CDR3 spans 15 amino acids. Germline trimming cut 4 bases from V and 3 bases from J; bases unmatched to any gene: 4. In DNA, the CDR3 is TGTGCCAGCAGCCTCCAACTAGCGGGAGAAGAGACCCAGTACTTC. Translating gives CASSLQLAGEETQYF.

This chain joins TRBV27 and TRBJ1-2; 12 bases match TRBD1. Losses at the gene ends were 9 bases for V and 6 bases for J; bases not matched to a gene: 2. This CDR3 contains 12 residues. Germline V gene data show CDR1 as MNHEY and CDR2 as SMNVEV (reference sequence). Here the CDR3 DNA reads TGTGCCAGAGGGGACAGGGGGCATGGCTACACCTTC. It codes for CARGDRGHGYTF.

V and J are TRBV24-1 and TRBJ2-3, with D unresolved. The CDR3 has 16 residues. The V and J ends lost 3 bases and 0 bases respectively, with 12 bases between them. Germline V lookup: CDR1 KGHDR, CDR2 SFDVKD. The CDR3 region has the DNA TGTGCCACCAGTGATGGTGACACAGAGAGCACAGATACGCAGTATTTT. Protein product: CATSDGDTESTDTQYF.

The V call is TRBV6-5, the J call TRBJ1-3, with 8 bases matching TRBD1. There are 15 residues in the CDR3. J gave up 0 bases and V 6 bases, and 4 bases lay outside the gene matches. Germline CDR1 is MNHEY and CDR2 is SVGAGI. The CDR3 sequence is CASSATGGSGNTIYF. CDR3 bases: TGTGCCAGCAGCGCTACAGGGGGCTCTGGAAACACCATATATTTT.

The CDR3 here is CSASPWGVGEKLFF. CDR3 in DNA: TGCAGTGCTAGTCCCTGGGGCGTAGGTGAAAAACTGTTTTTT. The chain joins TRBV20-1 to TRBJ1-4, with D maybe TRBD1 (5 bases). V was trimmed by 3 bases and J by 7 bases, leaving 15 bases between them. The CDR3 spans 14 residues. The V gene's germline CDR1 is DFQATT and CDR2 SNEGSKA (reference sequence).

This clone has just a few counts. V usage is TRBV7-9 and J usage is TRBJ1-6; D is perhaps TRBD1 (6 bases). The CDR3 runs to 14 residues. V was cut by 5 bases and J by 10 bases, with 15 bases left in between. Germline V CDR1 and CDR2: SEHNR, FQNEAQ (reference sequence). The CDR3 sequence is CASSGNRVGSPLHF. The CDR3 DNA is TGTGCCAGCAGCGGGAACAGGGTTGGGTCACCCCTCCACTTT.

This chain links TRBV4-1 with TRBJ1-1; 9 bases match TRBD1. This CDR3 comprises 16 residues. Unmatched junction bases numbered 4, after V lost 2 bases and J lost 0 bases. Germline CDR1 MGHRA, CDR2 YSYEKL. The CDR3 nucleotides read TGCGCCAGCAGCCAACGGAGGACAGGGGTGAACACTGAAGCTTTCTTT. Translation gives CASSQRRTGVNTEAFF.

The chain carries TRBV7-9 and TRBJ1-2; no reliable D call. V was shortened by 1 base and J by 1 base, with 7 bases between the two germline ends. Germline V CDR1 and CDR2: SEHNR, FQNEAQ (reference sequence). The CDR3 loop spans 14 amino acids. The DNA of the CDR3 is TGTGCCAGCAGCTTAGGAGCGAATAACTATGGCTACACCTTC. As protein: CASSLGANNYGYTF.

Turning to this clone: The same CDR3 is also encoded by other DNA sequences in this sample. The CDR3 region has the DNA TGTGCCAGCAGTGTGACAGCTAACTATGGCTACACCTTC. As protein: CASSVTANYGYTF. The rearrangement joins TRBV2 to TRBJ1-2, with D possibly TRBD1 on 5 matching bases. Germline CDR1 reads SNHLY; CDR2 reads FYNNEI. Trimming removed 4 bases at V and 0 bases at J, with 6 bases between. The CDR3 covers 13 residues.

The rearrangement uses TRBV7-9 and TRBJ2-2; D perhaps matches TRBD2 (5 bases). CDR1 is SEHNR and CDR2 is FQNEAQ in the germline V gene (reference sequence). The CDR3 spans 13 residues. Trimming removed 11 bases from V and 4 bases from J, with 14 bases in between. The CDR3 sequence is CAPRVASTGELFF. As DNA, the CDR3 is TGTGCCCCGAGGGTCGCTAGCACCGGGGAGCTGTTTTTT.

This rearrangement joins TRBV27 to TRBJ2-1; a possible D gene is TRBD1 (5 bases). This CDR3 has 13 residues. Trimming removed 8 bases from V and 0 bases from J, with 8 bases in between. Looked up from germline, CDR1 is MNHEY and CDR2 is SMNVEV (reference sequence). CDR3 coding DNA: TGTGCCAGCGGACATTCCTCCTACAATGAGCAGTTCTTC. Translated: CASGHSSYNEQFF.

V is TRBV7-9 and J is TRBJ1-1; tentative D call: TRBD1 (5 bases). V was pared by 5 bases and J by 4 bases, with 17 bases between. CDR1 and CDR2 (germline): SEHNR, FQNEAQ (reference sequence). This CDR3 comprises 15 residues. The CDR3, as DNA: TGTGCCAGCAGCGCTCGAGAAGTAGGGGTCACTGAAGCTTTCTTT. Protein sequence: CASSAREVGVTEAFF.

In this sample, this clone turned up once. This chain uses TRBV28 with TRBJ2-2, with D possibly TRBD2 on 6 matching bases. There are 13 residues in the CDR3. Trimming pared 2 bases from V and 7 bases from J, leaving 8 bases between. The germline gives CDR1 MDHEN, CDR2 SYDVKM. The DNA of the CDR3 is TGTGCCAGCAGTTTACCCGGGGGCGGGGAGCTGTTTTTT. It yields the protein CASSLPGGGELFF. Full variable domain (remainder filled in from reference TRBV28 and TRBJ2-2): DVKVTQSSRYLVKRTGEKVFLECVQDMDHENMFWYRQDPGLGLRLIYFSYDVKMKEKGDIPEGYSVSREKKERFSLILESASTNQTSMYLCASSLPGGGELFFGEGSRLTVL.

The V gene is TRBV10-2, the J gene TRBJ1-6; D unclear. The V gene lost 6 bases and the J gene lost 6 bases, with 12 bases spanning the gap. The CDR3 sequence is 14 residues long. Germline V CDR1 and CDR2: WSHSY, SAAADI. The CDR3 nucleotides read TGCGCCAGCAGCCGAACCGGACTTAATTCACCCCTCCACTTT. Encoded protein: CASSRTGLNSPLHF.

The chain uses TRBV7-2 and TRBJ1-1; 10 positions agree with TRBD1. This CDR3 contains 13 residues. V gave up 3 bases and J gave up 10 bases; unmatched junction bases: 5. Germline V gene sequence: CDR1 SGHTA, CDR2 FQGNSA. The chain's CDR3 is CASSLGQGRAAFF. CDR3 bases: TGTGCCAGCAGCTTGGGACAGGGGCGGGCAGCTTTCTTT.

The rearrangement uses TRBV7-9 and TRBJ1-2; D remains ambiguous. V lost 3 bases and J 6 bases, leaving 14 bases between the germline ends. Germline CDR1 SEHNR, CDR2 FQNEAQ (reference sequence). This CDR3 is 14 amino acids long. The CDR3, as DNA: TGTGCCAGCAGCTTGAACAGAAAAAGAGATGGCTACACCTTC. It is translated as CASSLNRKRDGYTF. The whole variable domain, remainder taken from reference TRBV7-9 and TRBJ1-2, is DTGVSQNPRHKITKRGQNVTFRCDPISEHNRLYWYRQTLGQGPEFLTYFQNEAQLEKSRLLSDRFSAERPKGSFSTLEIQRTEQGDSAMYLCASSLNRKRDGYTFGSGTRLTVV.

This clone occurred a few times. The rearrangement links TRBV25-1 to TRBJ1-4; D gene unclear. The germline V gene has CDR1 MGHDK and CDR2 SYGVNS. Trimming cost V 1 base and J 9 bases, with 9 bases left between them. The CDR3 has 13 residues. CDR3 DNA sequence: TGTGCCAGCAGTGAATTTGGAGGGAAAAAACTGTTTTTT. It encodes CASSEFGGKKLFF.

This chain joins TRBV28 and TRBJ2-7; 7 bases match TRBD2. V lost 5 bases, J lost 5 bases, and 15 bases stayed unmatched. The CDR3 length is 16 residues. The germline V gene has CDR1 MDHEN and CDR2 SYDVKM. Written as DNA, the CDR3 is TGTGCCAGCAGTCTCCTAAGGGGAGGGGTCAGGGACGAGCAGTACTTC. As protein: CASSLLRGGVRDEQYF.

The chain has TRBV27 and TRBJ1-5; 7 bases agree with TRBD1. Germline loops: CDR1 MNHEY, CDR2 SMNVEV (reference sequence). V shed 4 bases and J 2 bases; nucleotides not matched to a gene: 8. CDR3 length: 16 amino acids. CDR3 sequence: CASSSPHDRGNQPQHF. CDR3 nucleotides: TGTGCCAGCAGTTCGCCTCATGACAGGGGCAATCAGCCCCAGCATTTT.

Only one count was recorded for this clone. The chain combines TRBV4-1 with TRBJ1-3; D perhaps matches TRBD1 (5 bases). The CDR3 loop spans 14 amino acids. V was trimmed by 0 bases and J by 10 bases, leaving 13 bases between them. Germline V gives CDR1 MGHRA, CDR2 YSYEKL. The CDR3 nucleotides read TGCGCCAGCAGCCAAGAGATACAGGCTGGGACCATATATTTT. It codes for CASSQEIQAGTIYF.

The CDR3 DNA is TGTGCCAGCAGCTTGCGGGAGCCGCTGGCCGGGACAGCTAATCAGCCCCAGCATTTT. As protein: CASSLREPLAGTANQPQHF. The chain has TRBV5-6 and TRBJ1-5, with 7 positions matching TRBD1. This CDR3 region has 19 residues. Germline V gives CDR1 SGHDT, CDR2 YYEEEE. The V segment lost 1 base and the J segment 4 bases; nucleotides outside the gene matches: 17.

This clone came up a few times. V and J are TRBV29-1 and TRBJ1-2; 8 bases map to TRBD1. The V gene's germline CDR1 is SQVTM and CDR2 ANQGSEA. The trim removed 0 bases at V and 3 bases at J, leaving 3 bases unmatched. The CDR3 loop spans 14 amino acids. The chain's CDR3 is CSVEDQQGDYGYTF. DNA for the CDR3: TGCAGCGTTGAAGATCAACAGGGGGACTATGGCTACACCTTC.

The gene calls are TRBV2 and TRBJ2-7; D is perhaps TRBD1 (6 bases). V lost 6 bases and J 2 bases, leaving 17 bases between the germline ends. Germline values: CDR1 SNHLY, CDR2 FYNNEI. The CDR3 loop spans 15 amino acids. The CDR3 spells CASSDTGPGPYEQYF. CDR3 in DNA: TGTGCCAGCAGCGACACAGGGCCCGGGCCCTACGAGCAGTACTTC.

The V gene is TRBV3-1 (or the pseudogene TRBV3-2), the J gene TRBJ1-3; D may be TRBD1 (6 bases). The V end lost 1 base, the J end lost 2 bases, and 15 bases lay between the germline ends. This CDR3 is built from 17 residues. Germline-derived CDR1 and CDR2 are LGHDT and YNNKEL (reference sequence). In DNA form, the CDR3 reads TGTGCCAGCAGCCAAGTGGCAGGGGTAATCACTGGAAACACCATATATTTT. Its protein product is CASSQVAGVITGNTIYF.

The chain is built from TRBV7-2 and TRBJ2-7; 8 bases line up with TRBD1. Germline V gives CDR1 SGHTA, CDR2 FQGNSA. Trimming at V came to 5 bases and at J to 4 bases, leaving 10 bases not matched to a gene. The CDR3 length is 15 residues. The DNA for the CDR3 is TGTGCCAGCAGCGCCGGGACAGGCCCCCAATACGAGCAGTACTTC. Amino acids: CASSAGTGPQYEQYF.